Presented here are 15 T cell receptor beta chains from one specimen sequenced in a study of CD8 T cells in Susac syndrome. About 0.5 to 1 ug RNA was reverse transcribed with random hexamers. Via MiXCR, TCRdb re-called the immunoSEQ multiplex PCR reads, giving one row per CDR3 protein. This repertoire shows around 59,000 distinct CDR3 sequences, around nine tenths found once; its top ten account for just under 0.2%. The specimen was CD8+ T cells from PBMCs. All receptors come from a human donor in good health.

The rearrangement uses TRBV29-1 and TRBJ2-1; 8 nucleotides line up with TRBD2. V shed 4 bases and J 4 bases; nucleotides not matched to a gene: 9. Germline lookup yields CDR1 SQVTM and CDR2 ANQGSEA. The CDR3 is 15 residues long. CDR3 sequence: CSVVSRLAIYNEQFF. The CDR3 coding sequence is TGCAGCGTTGTATCAAGACTAGCGATTTACAATGAGCAGTTCTTC.

The chain links TRBV6-4 to TRBJ1-5; D is uncertain. The CDR3 runs 11 residues. Germline values: CDR1 MRHNA, CDR2 SNTAGT. V was trimmed by 6 bases and J by 7 bases, leaving 7 bases between them. Here the CDR3 reads CASRTRQPQHF. The CDR3 coding sequence is TGTGCCAGCAGAACCCGACAGCCCCAGCATTTT.

The chain recombines TRBV6-1 with TRBJ1-5; 10 bases agree with TRBD1. Losses at the gene ends were 4 bases for V and 9 bases for J; bases not matched to a gene: 18. The CDR3 has 18 amino acids. CDR1 is MNHNS and CDR2 is SASEGT in the germline V gene. The CDR3 nucleotides are TGTGCCAGCAGTGCCCCCCTCGGGGGACAGGGGCCGACGTCGCCCCAGCATTTT. Protein sequence: CASSAPLGGQGPTSPQHF.

This clonotype was seen just once. The J gene is TRBJ2-7, the V gene TRBV20-1; 12 nucleotides align to TRBD1. J lost 4 bases, V lost 0 bases, and 13 bases had no gene match. CDR3 length equals 18 residues. Germline V gives CDR1 DFQATT, CDR2 SNEGSKA (reference sequence). The DNA for the CDR3 is TGCAGTGCTAGAGATTTGGGACAGGGGGCTGGGAGAGGGTACGAGCAGTACTTC. Protein sequence: CSARDLGQGAGRGYEQYF.

The chain recombines TRBV28 with TRBJ1-2; D not certain. Germline values: CDR1 MDHEN, CDR2 SYDVKM. Trimming pared 2 bases from V and 4 bases from J, leaving 11 bases between. The length of the CDR3 is 14 residues. CDR3 in amino acids: CASSLILDGYGYTF. DNA of the CDR3: TGTGCCAGCAGTTTAATCTTGGACGGCTATGGCTACACCTTC.

The rearrangement links TRBV7-2 to TRBJ2-7; no reliable D call. Trimming cost V 1 base and J 0 bases, with 10 bases left between them. CDR1 and CDR2 from the germline V gene are SGHTA and FQGNSA. The CDR3 loop spans 15 amino acids. As DNA, the CDR3 is TGTGCCAGCAGCTTAGTCGTCAGTAGCTCCTACGAGCAGTACTTC. Its protein product is CASSLVVSSSYEQYF. Together with reference TRBV7-2 and TRBJ2-7, the CDR3 gives the full variable domain: GAGVSQSPSNKVTEKGKDVELRCDPISGHTALYWYRQSLGQGLEFLIYFQGNSAPDKSGLPSDRFSAERTGGSVSTLTIQRTQQEDSAVYLCASSLVVSSSYEQYFGPGTRLTVT.

The V call is TRBV20-1, the J call TRBJ1-1; 8 positions match TRBD1. This CDR3 is built from 12 residues. Germline V CDR1 and CDR2: DFQATT, SNEGSKA (reference sequence). CDR3 in amino acids: CSRTGPNTEAFF. CDR3 DNA: TGCAGCCGGACAGGGCCGAACACTGAAGCTTTCTTT.

This chain joins TRBV15 and TRBJ1-4; 8 bases are a match to TRBD1. V lost 3 bases to trimming and J lost 2 bases; unmatched junction nucleotides: 2. CDR3 size: 15 residues. Germline V gene sequence: CDR1 LNHNV, CDR2 YYDKDF (reference sequence). The CDR3 sequence: CATSRDRATNEKLFF. In nucleotides, the CDR3 is TGTGCCACCAGCAGGGACAGGGCGACTAATGAAAAACTGTTTTTT.

CDR3 amino acids: CASRSRAGGNTEAFF. DNA of the CDR3: TGTGCCAGCAGATCAAGGGCCGGGGGAAACACTGAAGCTTTCTTT. This chain connects TRBV12-3 or TRBV12-4 to TRBJ1-1; D perhaps matches TRBD1 (5 bases). The CDR3 loop spans 15 amino acids. Trimming shortened V by 6 bases and J by 2 bases, and 16 bases separated the two germline ends.

The rearrangement links TRBV20-1 to TRBJ1-2; D not certain. V was pared by 0 bases and J by 4 bases, with 12 bases between. Germline loops: CDR1 DFQATT, CDR2 SNEGSKA (reference sequence). CDR3 size: 14 residues. CDR3 sequence reads: CSARDSWPPYGYTF. In DNA, the CDR3 is TGCAGTGCTAGAGATTCCTGGCCCCCCTATGGCTACACCTTC.

The chain combines TRBV9 with TRBJ2-7; possibly TRBD2 for D (7 bases). Trimming left V 2 bases short and J 6 bases short, with 18 bases between. The CDR3 consists of 15 residues. Germline V gene data show CDR1 as SGDLS and CDR2 as YYNGEE. The CDR3 bases are TGTGCCAGCAGCGTTGGGGGGGCGGTAATTGGCGAGCAGTACTTC. It translates to CASSVGGAVIGEQYF.

The V gene is TRBV7-3, the J gene TRBJ2-1; 9 nucleotides align to TRBD2. The germline gives CDR1 SGHTA, CDR2 FQGTGA. The CDR3 covers 15 residues. V was pared by 4 bases and J by 5 bases, with 6 bases of the junction left unmatched. CDR3 residues: CASSSGLAFHNEQFF. CDR3 in DNA: TGTGCCAGCAGCTCGGGACTAGCTTTCCACAATGAGCAGTTCTTC.

The CDR3 DNA sequence: TGTGCCAGCAGTGAAGGGGATAACTATGGCTACACCTTC. The encoded protein is CASSEGDNYGYTF. The chain carries TRBV6-1 and TRBJ1-2; D is unclear. Germline-derived CDR1 and CDR2 are MNHNS and SASEGT. The CDR3 sequence is 13 residues long. V was trimmed by 1 base and J by 1 base, leaving 4 bases between them.

The J gene is TRBJ1-2, the V gene TRBV7-9; the D gene is possibly TRBD1 (5 bases). Trimming pared 7 bases from V and 7 bases from J, leaving 13 bases between. This CDR3 has 12 residues. Per the germline V gene, CDR1 is SEHNR and CDR2 is FQNEAQ (reference sequence). CDR3 DNA: TGTGCCAGCACCATGAGGGACGGTGGCTACACCTTC. It specifies CASTMRDGGYTF.

The V call is TRBV5-6, the J call TRBJ1-6; D gene uncertain. The CDR3 is 17 residues long. With 2 bases removed from V and 6 bases from J, the gap between germline ends came to 18 bases. Germline-derived CDR1 and CDR2 are SGHDT and YYEEEE. The CDR3 loop reads CASSFGPAVGANSPLHF. CDR3 DNA: TGTGCCAGCAGCTTTGGGCCTGCCGTGGGTGCTAATTCACCCCTCCACTTT.